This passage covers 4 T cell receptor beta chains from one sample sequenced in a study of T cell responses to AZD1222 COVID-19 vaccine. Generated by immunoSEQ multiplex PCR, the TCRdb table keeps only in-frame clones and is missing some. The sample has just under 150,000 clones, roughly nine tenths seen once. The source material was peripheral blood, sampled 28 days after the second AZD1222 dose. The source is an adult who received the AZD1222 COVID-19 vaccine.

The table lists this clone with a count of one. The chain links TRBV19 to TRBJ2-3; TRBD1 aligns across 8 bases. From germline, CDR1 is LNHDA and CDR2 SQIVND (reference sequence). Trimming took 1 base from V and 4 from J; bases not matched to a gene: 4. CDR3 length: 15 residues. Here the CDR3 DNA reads TGTGCCAGTAGTATAGGGACAGGGACGGCAGATACGCAGTATTTT. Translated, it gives CASSIGTGTADTQYF.

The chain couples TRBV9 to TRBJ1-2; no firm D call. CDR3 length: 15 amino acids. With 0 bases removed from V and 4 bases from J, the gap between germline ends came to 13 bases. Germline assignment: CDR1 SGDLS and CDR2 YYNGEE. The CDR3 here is CASSVGSSGGYGYTF. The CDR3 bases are TGTGCCAGCAGCGTAGGATCGTCGGGAGGCTATGGCTACACCTTC.

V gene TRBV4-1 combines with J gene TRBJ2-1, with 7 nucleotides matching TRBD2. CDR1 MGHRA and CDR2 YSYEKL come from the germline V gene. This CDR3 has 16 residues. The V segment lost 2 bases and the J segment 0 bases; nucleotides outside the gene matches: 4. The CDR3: CASSQPSGPSYNEQFF. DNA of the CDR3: TGCGCCAGCAGCCAACCTAGCGGCCCCTCCTACAATGAGCAGTTCTTC.

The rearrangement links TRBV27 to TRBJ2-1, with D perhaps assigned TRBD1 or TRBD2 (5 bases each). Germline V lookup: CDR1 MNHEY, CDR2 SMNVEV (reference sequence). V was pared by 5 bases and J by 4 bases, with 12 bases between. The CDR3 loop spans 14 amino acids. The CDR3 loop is CASSHRDRYNEQFF. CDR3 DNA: TGTGCCAGCAGTCACCGGGACCGGTACAATGAGCAGTTCTTC.